The 12 T cell receptor beta chains listed next were all sequenced from one sample in a study of CD8+CD57+ T cells in acquired aplastic anemia. Genomic DNA provided the template from which TCR beta VDJ and CDR3 profiles were obtained. TCRdb re-analysed the reads in MiXCR, keeping a single row per CDR3 protein. The sample consists of 150,000 or so distinct CDR3 sequences, 60% to 70% of them appearing once. The sequencing input was sorted CD4+, CD8+, or CD8+CD57+ T cells (not recorded which) from PBMCs. Receptors were obtained from a human donor in good health.

As DNA, the CDR3 is TGCGCCAGCAGCTTAGGACAGAGAAACGAGCAGTACTTC. This gives the protein CASSLGQRNEQYF. V is TRBV5-1 and J is TRBJ2-7, with D possibly being TRBD1 (6 bases). Germline V lookup: CDR1 SGHRS, CDR2 YFSETQ. Trimming removed 2 bases from V and 5 bases from J, with 11 bases in between. The CDR3 consists of 13 residues.

The J gene is TRBJ2-7, the V gene TRBV5-1, with D hard to call. Germline V gene sequence: CDR1 SGHRS, CDR2 YFSETQ. The CDR3 consists of 15 residues. Trimming shortened V by 0 bases and J by 5 bases, and 15 bases separated the two germline ends. The CDR3 sequence is CASSLDLTPMNEQYF. Here the CDR3 DNA reads TGCGCCAGCAGCTTGGATCTGACACCCATGAACGAGCAGTACTTC.

This clonotype was counted between two and nine times. The chain joins TRBV29-1 to TRBJ2-7; D might be TRBD2 (5 bases). The CDR3 spans 14 residues. From germline, CDR1 is SQVTM and CDR2 ANQGSEA. V lost 6 bases and J lost 7, with 22 bases in between. In DNA form, the CDR3 reads TGCAGCGTCCAGCCCCCGGGGAACGTTCGGGAGCAGTACTTC. It encodes CSVQPPGNVREQYF.

V gene TRBV20-1 combines with J gene TRBJ1-5, with 9 bases that match TRBD1. This CDR3 has 13 amino acids. The J segment lost 3 bases and the V segment lost 6 bases, leaving 3 bases of the junction unmatched. The V gene's germline CDR1 is DFQATT and CDR2 SNEGSKA (reference sequence). CDR3 in amino acids: CSAGTGNNQPQHF. The CDR3 nucleotides are TGCAGTGCCGGGACAGGGAACAATCAGCCCCAGCATTTT.

The chain carries TRBV20-1 and TRBJ2-3, with 13 bases identical to TRBD2. Per germline, CDR1 DFQATT and CDR2 SNEGSKA (reference sequence). Unmatched junction bases numbered 4, after V lost 4 bases and J lost 3 bases. The CDR3 has 15 amino acids. The CDR3 coding sequence is TGCAGTGCTATGAGACTAGCGGGGGGAACAGATACGCAGTATTTT. Its translation: CSAMRLAGGTDTQYF.

The chain carries TRBV7-6 and TRBJ1-1, with a possible D match to TRBD1 (5 bases). The V gene lost 5 bases and the J gene lost 6 bases, with 16 bases spanning the gap. Germline CDR1 SGHVS, CDR2 FNYEAQ. The CDR3 contains 14 residues. Written as DNA, the CDR3 is TGTGCCAGCAGCCGGGACCCCCTCAAAGCTGAAGCTTTCTTT. Translated, it gives CASSRDPLKAEAFF. Full variable domain (rest looked up from reference TRBV7-6 and TRBJ1-1): GAGVSQSPRYKVTKRGQDVALRCDPISGHVSLYWYRQALGQGPEFLTYFNYEAQQDKSGLPNDRFSAERPEGSISTLTIQRTEQRDSAMYRCASSRDPLKAEAFFGQGTRLTVV.

CDR3 in DNA: TGTGCCAGCAGCGTGGGAGCGGGAGTGGTCGAGCAGTACTTC. Its protein product is CASSVGAGVVEQYF. V usage is TRBV9 and J usage is TRBJ2-7; 8 bases are a match to TRBD2. This CDR3 comprises 14 residues. V lost 2 bases and J lost 6; bases outside the gene matches: 7. The germline CDR1 and CDR2 sequences are SGDLS and YYNGEE.

Points on this clonotype: The junction and the germline gene differ at one end; a read error may be behind it. The chain uses TRBV5-1 and TRBJ1-1; D gene ambiguous. The CDR3 loop spans 13 amino acids. Germline lookup yields CDR1 SGHRS and CDR2 YFSETQ. CDR3 sequence reads: CASSYVVNTEAFF. CDR3 DNA sequence: TGTGCCAGCAGTTACGTGGTCAACACTGAAGCTTTCTTT. Filled out from reference TRBV5-1 and TRBJ1-1, the complete variable domain reads KAGVTQTPRYLIKTRGQQVTLSCSPISGHRSVSWYQQTPGQGLQFLFEYFSETQRNKGNFPGRFSGRQFSNSRSEMNVSTLELGDSALYLCASSYVVNTEAFFGQGTRLTVV.

Concerning this clonotype: The junction differs from germline at one of its ends, possibly a read error. The chain combines TRBV12-3 or TRBV12-4 with TRBJ2-7, with 7 bases matching TRBD1. This CDR3 comprises 13 residues. The CDR3 DNA is TGCGCCAGCACCCGACAGGGATCCTACGAGCAGTACTTC. Its protein is CASTRQGSYEQYF.

This clonotype is judged large. The chain couples TRBV2 to TRBJ2-7; D is perhaps TRBD2 (6 bases). The CDR3 has 14 amino acids. CDR1 is SNHLY, CDR2 FYNNEI, per germline. The germline V and J ends were trimmed by 2 bases and 0 bases, with 8 bases remaining between them. CDR3 region: CASSEYSGSYEQYF. The CDR3 nucleotides are TGTGCCAGCAGTGAATATAGCGGCTCCTACGAGCAGTACTTC.

The gene calls are TRBV25-1 and TRBJ2-1, with a weak D call TRBD1 (5 bases). Trimming removed 3 bases at V and 4 bases at J, with 10 bases between. CDR1 MGHDK and CDR2 SYGVNS come from the germline V gene. This CDR3 has 14 amino acids. CDR3: CASSEVTDYNEQFF. In DNA form, the CDR3 reads TGTGCCAGCAGTGAGGTGACAGATTACAATGAGCAGTTCTTC.

This clonotype was detected ten times or more. The chain links TRBV6-1 to TRBJ2-2, with D unclear. Trimming stripped 2 bases from V and 4 bases from J, with 5 bases between. The CDR3 totals 13 residues. CDR1 is MNHNS and CDR2 is SASEGT in the germline V gene. The CDR3, as DNA: TGTGCCAGCAGTGAATTCTCCACCGGGGAGCTGTTTTTT. This translates into CASSEFSTGELFF.